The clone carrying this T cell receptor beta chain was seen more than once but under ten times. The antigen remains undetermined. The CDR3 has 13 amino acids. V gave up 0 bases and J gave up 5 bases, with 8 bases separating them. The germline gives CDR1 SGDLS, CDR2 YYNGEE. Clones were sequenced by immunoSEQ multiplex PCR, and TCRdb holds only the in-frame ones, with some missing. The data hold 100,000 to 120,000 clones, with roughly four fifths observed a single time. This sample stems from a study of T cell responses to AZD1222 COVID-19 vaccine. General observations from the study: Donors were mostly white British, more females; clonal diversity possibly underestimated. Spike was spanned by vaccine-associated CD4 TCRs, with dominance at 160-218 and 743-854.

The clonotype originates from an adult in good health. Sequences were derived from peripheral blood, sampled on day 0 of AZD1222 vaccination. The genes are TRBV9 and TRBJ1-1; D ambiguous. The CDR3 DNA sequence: TGTGCCAGCAGCGTAGGGGGTGATACTGAAGCTTTCTTT. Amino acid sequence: CASSVGGDTEAFF.